This is a list of T cell receptor beta chains from one sample in a study of CD8 T cells in ankylosing spondylitis. MiXCR, run by TCRdb on the 5' RACE reads, gives a single entry per CDR3 protein. The sample has approximately 500,000 distinct CDR3 sequences, 10% to 15% seen once. The sample was blood, either unsorted or a sorted T cell fraction (not recorded which). These receptors all come from a male donor with ankylosing spondylitis. The CDR3 runs from the conserved cysteine through the conserved F or W. The order of the fields is D gene, clone size, V gene, J gene, CDR3 protein, CDR3 DNA. A D gene is named only where the DNA matches it firmly. Clone sizes are given selectively: once, few, many, or a class where the clone is expanded.

d_call: TRBD1; clone_size: NA; v_call: TRBV12-3/TRBV12-4; j_call: TRBJ2-1; cdr3_aa: CASSPLGTGKNEQFF; cdr3_nt: TGTGCCAGCAGTCCCCTCGGGACAGGGAAGAATGAGCAGTTCTTC
d_call: TRBD2; clone_size: NA; v_call: TRBV6-2/TRBV6-3; j_call: TRBJ2-1; cdr3_aa: CASSYPRTSGIMVSYNEQFF; cdr3_nt: TGTGCCAGCAGTTACCCGAGGACTAGCGGGATAATGGTATCCTACAATGAGCAGTTCTTC
d_call: TRBD1; clone_size: few; v_call: TRBV6-5; j_call: TRBJ2-5; cdr3_aa: CASSYSVPGTGETQYF; cdr3_nt: TGTGCCAGCAGTTACTCGGTGCCCGGGACAGGGGAGACCCAGTACTTC
d_call: TRBD1; clone_size: NA; v_call: TRBV28; j_call: TRBJ2-2; cdr3_aa: CASRTTGTTGELFF; cdr3_nt: TGTGCCAGCAGAACGACAGGGACCACCGGGGAGCTGTTTTTT
d_call: TRBD2; clone_size: few; v_call: TRBV7-2; j_call: TRBJ2-5; cdr3_aa: CASSWDGVAGETQYF; cdr3_nt: TGTGCCAGCAGCTGGGATGGGGTAGCGGGGGAGACCCAGTACTTC
d_call: TRBD2; clone_size: few; v_call: TRBV29-1; j_call: TRBJ2-1; cdr3_aa: CSVTGTSGGNEQFF; cdr3_nt: TGCAGCGTTACCGGGACTAGCGGGGGCAATGAGCAGTTCTTC
d_call: NA; clone_size: few; v_call: TRBV12-3/TRBV12-4; j_call: TRBJ1-5; cdr3_aa: CASSFGRSQPQHF; cdr3_nt: TGTGCCAGCAGTTTCGGCAGGAGTCAGCCCCAGCATTTT
d_call: TRBD1; clone_size: NA; v_call: TRBV29-1; j_call: TRBJ1-2; cdr3_aa: CSVLTGAPYGYTF; cdr3_nt: TGCAGCGTTTTGACAGGGGCACCCTATGGCTACACCTTC
d_call: TRBD1; clone_size: few; v_call: TRBV6-1; j_call: TRBJ1-5; cdr3_aa: CASRGDRLYLSNQPQHF; cdr3_nt: TGTGCCAGCAGGGGGGACAGACTATACCTTAGCAATCAGCCCCAGCATTTT
d_call: TRBD2; clone_size: few; v_call: TRBV10-3; j_call: TRBJ2-1; cdr3_aa: CAISEFLAGEIYNEQFF; cdr3_nt: TGTGCCATCAGTGAGTTCCTAGCGGGAGAGATCTACAATGAGCAGTTCTTC
d_call: TRBD1; clone_size: few; v_call: TRBV20-1; j_call: TRBJ2-7; cdr3_aa: CSAQDRGSSYEQYF; cdr3_nt: TGCAGTGCTCAGGACAGGGGAAGCTCCTACGAGCAGTACTTC
d_call: NA; clone_size: few; v_call: TRBV10-3; j_call: TRBJ2-4; cdr3_aa: CAIRGRAQNIQYF; cdr3_nt: TGTGCCATCAGGGGCAGGGCCCAAAACATTCAGTACTTC
d_call: NA; clone_size: few; v_call: TRBV20-1; j_call: TRBJ2-1; cdr3_aa: CSARLLLEQFF; cdr3_nt: TGCAGTGCTAGACTACTTCTTGAGCAGTTCTTC
d_call: NA; clone_size: many; v_call: TRBV5-1; j_call: TRBJ2-2; cdr3_aa: CASSFGTNTGELFF; cdr3_nt: TGCGCCAGCAGCTTCGGGACGAACACCGGGGAGCTGTTTTTT
d_call: NA; clone_size: many; v_call: TRBV10-3; j_call: TRBJ2-1; cdr3_aa: CAIAYSEVYNEQFF; cdr3_nt: TGTGCCATCGCGTACAGCGAAGTATACAATGAGCAGTTCTTC
d_call: NA; clone_size: few; v_call: TRBV9; j_call: TRBJ1-4; cdr3_aa: CASSSSGAPFEKLFF; cdr3_nt: TGTGCCAGCAGCTCCTCAGGGGCCCCCTTTGAAAAACTGTTTTTT
d_call: NA; clone_size: few; v_call: TRBV24-1; j_call: TRBJ2-3; cdr3_aa: CATSDAVRWTDTQYF; cdr3_nt: TGTGCCACCAGTGACGCGGTCCGATGGACAGATACGCAGTATTTT
d_call: NA; clone_size: many; v_call: TRBV7-8; j_call: TRBJ2-3; cdr3_aa: CASSLIVPDTQYF; cdr3_nt: TGTGCCAGCAGCTTAATTGTCCCAGATACGCAGTATTTT
d_call: NA; clone_size: NA; v_call: TRBV20-1; j_call: TRBJ2-7; cdr3_aa: CSASTGLNYEQYF; cdr3_nt: TGCAGTGCTAGTACGGGGCTGAACTACGAGCAGTACTTC
d_call: NA; clone_size: few; v_call: TRBV5-6; j_call: TRBJ2-2; cdr3_aa: CASSPRGLRFTGELFF; cdr3_nt: TGTGCCAGCAGCCCCCGGGGATTGAGATTCACCGGGGAGCTGTTTTTT
d_call: NA; clone_size: NA; v_call: TRBV29-1; j_call: TRBJ1-3; cdr3_aa: CSVARTDGNTIYF; cdr3_nt: TGCAGCGTTGCCCGGACGGACGGAAACACCATATATTTT
d_call: NA; clone_size: NA; v_call: TRBV7-6; j_call: TRBJ2-3; cdr3_aa: CASSLGDGGAGSTDTQYF; cdr3_nt: TGTGCCAGCAGCTTAGGAGACGGGGGCGCAGGGAGCACAGATACGCAGTATTTT
d_call: NA; clone_size: few; v_call: TRBV15; j_call: TRBJ2-4; cdr3_aa: CATSRDLRLLAKNIQYF; cdr3_nt: TGTGCCACCAGCAGAGATTTGCGCTTACTAGCCAAAAACATTCAGTACTTC
d_call: NA; clone_size: many; v_call: TRBV11-2; j_call: TRBJ2-3; cdr3_aa: CASSHRGADTQYF; cdr3_nt: TGTGCCAGCAGCCATAGGGGGGCAGATACGCAGTATTTT
d_call: NA; clone_size: NA; v_call: TRBV20-1; j_call: TRBJ1-2; cdr3_aa: CSAPFARVGMNGYTF; cdr3_nt: TGCAGTGCTCCCTTCGCCAGGGTGGGCATGAATGGCTACACCTTC
d_call: TRBD2; clone_size: NA; v_call: TRBV24-1; j_call: TRBJ2-1; cdr3_aa: CATGTSGTYNEQFF; cdr3_nt: TGTGCCACCGGGACTAGCGGGACCTACAATGAGCAGTTCTTC
d_call: NA; clone_size: NA; v_call: TRBV12-3/TRBV12-4; j_call: TRBJ2-3; cdr3_aa: CASSPSKFSGTDTQYF; cdr3_nt: TGTGCCAGCAGCCCATCAAAATTTTCAGGCACAGATACGCAGTATTTT
d_call: TRBD1; clone_size: NA; v_call: TRBV5-1; j_call: TRBJ1-2; cdr3_aa: CASSLYSTGVGYTF; cdr3_nt: TGCGCCAGCAGCCTCTACTCGACAGGGGTCGGCTACACCTTC
d_call: TRBD2; clone_size: NA; v_call: TRBV5-1; j_call: TRBJ2-3; cdr3_aa: CASSSLAGITSTDTQYF; cdr3_nt: TGCGCCAGCAGCTCGCTAGCGGGGATTACTAGCACAGATACGCAGTATTTT
d_call: NA; clone_size: NA; v_call: TRBV20-1; j_call: TRBJ2-3; cdr3_aa: CSAVASRSTDTQYF; cdr3_nt: TGCAGTGCCGTGGCTAGTCGTAGCACAGATACGCAGTATTTT
d_call: TRBD1; clone_size: few; v_call: TRBV3-1; j_call: TRBJ2-5; cdr3_aa: CASSYRGQETQYF; cdr3_nt: TGTGCCAGCAGTTACAGGGGTCAAGAGACCCAGTACTTC
d_call: TRBD1; clone_size: once; v_call: TRBV12-3/TRBV12-4; j_call: TRBJ1-1; cdr3_aa: CASSTHRGTTSPKGAFF; cdr3_nt: TGTGCCAGCAGTACCCACAGGGGAACTACTTCCCCAAAAGGAGCTTTCTTT
d_call: TRBD1; clone_size: few; v_call: TRBV20-1; j_call: TRBJ1-2; cdr3_aa: CSANPGTGLQERGYTF; cdr3_nt: TGCAGTGCTAACCCCGGGACAGGGCTCCAGGAGAGGGGCTACACCTTC
d_call: NA; clone_size: NA; v_call: TRBV12-3/TRBV12-4; j_call: TRBJ2-3; cdr3_aa: CASSFGTSDTQYF; cdr3_nt: TGTGCCAGCAGTTTCGGGACCTCAGATACGCAGTATTTT
d_call: NA; clone_size: NA; v_call: TRBV7-9; j_call: TRBJ2-5; cdr3_aa: CASSFIGETQYF; cdr3_nt: TGTGCCAGCAGCTTCATTGGGGAGACCCAGTACTTC
d_call: TRBD1; clone_size: few; v_call: TRBV29-1; j_call: TRBJ2-2; cdr3_aa: CSVDRPPGTGELFF; cdr3_nt: TGCAGCGTGGACAGGCCGCCGGGCACCGGGGAGCTGTTTTTT
d_call: NA; clone_size: NA; v_call: TRBV5-1; j_call: TRBJ1-2; cdr3_aa: CASSLDGYYGYTF; cdr3_nt: TGCGCCAGCAGCTTGGACGGCTACTATGGCTACACCTTC
d_call: NA; clone_size: NA; v_call: TRBV19; j_call: TRBJ2-7; cdr3_aa: CASSIGVSPYEQYF; cdr3_nt: TGTGCCAGTAGTATAGGAGTCAGCCCCTACGAGCAGTACTTC
d_call: NA; clone_size: few; v_call: TRBV20-1; j_call: TRBJ2-3; cdr3_aa: CSARGHVGRTDTQYF; cdr3_nt: TGCAGTGCTAGAGGTCACGTGGGTAGGACAGATACGCAGTATTTT
d_call: NA; clone_size: NA; v_call: TRBV4-2; j_call: TRBJ2-1; cdr3_aa: CASSPRGGQDIYNEQFF; cdr3_nt: TGTGCCAGCAGCCCCAGGGGGGGACAGGACATTTACAATGAGCAGTTCTTC
d_call: NA; clone_size: few; v_call: TRBV11-2; j_call: TRBJ2-1; cdr3_aa: CASSLRERFNEQFF; cdr3_nt: TGTGCCAGCAGCTTACGGGAGCGATTCAATGAGCAGTTCTTC
d_call: NA; clone_size: NA; v_call: TRBV27; j_call: TRBJ2-3; cdr3_aa: CASSLGEGRTDTQYF; cdr3_nt: TGTGCCAGCAGTTTAGGTGAGGGACGCACAGATACGCAGTATTTT
d_call: NA; clone_size: NA; v_call: TRBV10-3; j_call: TRBJ2-3; cdr3_aa: CAISELGITDTQYF; cdr3_nt: TGTGCCATCAGTGAGCTCGGTATTACAGATACGCAGTATTTT
d_call: NA; clone_size: few; v_call: TRBV29-1; j_call: TRBJ1-2; cdr3_aa: CSVEDRKEGGYTF; cdr3_nt: TGCAGCGTTGAAGATAGAAAGGAGGGTGGCTACACCTTC
d_call: NA; clone_size: NA; v_call: TRBV18; j_call: TRBJ2-2; cdr3_aa: CASSPPSVTGELFF; cdr3_nt: TGTGCCAGCTCACCACCTTCCGTTACCGGGGAGCTGTTTTTT
d_call: NA; clone_size: NA; v_call: TRBV18; j_call: TRBJ2-2; cdr3_aa: CASSPPGAGELFF; cdr3_nt: TGTGCCAGCTCACCACCCGGAGCTGGGGAGCTGTTTTTT
d_call: NA; clone_size: NA; v_call: TRBV29-1; j_call: TRBJ1-2; cdr3_aa: CSVEDRGGPNYGYTF; cdr3_nt: TGCAGCGTTGAAGATCGTGGAGGCCCTAACTATGGCTACACCTTC
d_call: TRBD2; clone_size: NA; v_call: TRBV20-1; j_call: TRBJ2-2; cdr3_aa: CSARDLTSGTNTGELFF; cdr3_nt: TGCAGTGCTAGAGATTTGACTAGCGGGACAAACACCGGGGAGCTGTTTTTT
d_call: NA; clone_size: NA; v_call: TRBV6-1; j_call: TRBJ2-2; cdr3_aa: CASSETIGNTGELFF; cdr3_nt: TGTGCCAGCAGTGAAACGATCGGGAACACCGGGGAGCTGTTTTTT
d_call: TRBD2; clone_size: NA; v_call: TRBV10-3; j_call: TRBJ2-1; cdr3_aa: CAITRLAGEPYSYNEQFF; cdr3_nt: TGTGCCATCACCCGACTAGCGGGAGAACCCTACTCCTACAATGAGCAGTTCTTC